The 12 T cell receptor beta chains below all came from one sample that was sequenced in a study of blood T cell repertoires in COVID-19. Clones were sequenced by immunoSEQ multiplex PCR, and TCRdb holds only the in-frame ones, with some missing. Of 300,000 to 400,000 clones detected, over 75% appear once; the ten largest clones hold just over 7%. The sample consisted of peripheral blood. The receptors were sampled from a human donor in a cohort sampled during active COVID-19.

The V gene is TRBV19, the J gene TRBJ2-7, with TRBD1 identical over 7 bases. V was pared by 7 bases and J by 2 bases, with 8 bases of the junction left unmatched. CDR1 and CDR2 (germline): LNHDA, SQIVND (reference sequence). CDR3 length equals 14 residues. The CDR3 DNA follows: TGTGCCAGTACGGAGACAGGGTCCGCCTACGAGCAGTACTTC. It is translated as CASTETGSAYEQYF.

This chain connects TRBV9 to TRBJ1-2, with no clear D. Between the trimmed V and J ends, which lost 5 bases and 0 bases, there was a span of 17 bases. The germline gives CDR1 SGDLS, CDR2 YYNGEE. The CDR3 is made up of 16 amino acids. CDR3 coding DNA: TGTGCCAGCAGTGCAGGTGTGAAGGGAGCTAACTATGGCTACACCTTC. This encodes CASSAGVKGANYGYTF.

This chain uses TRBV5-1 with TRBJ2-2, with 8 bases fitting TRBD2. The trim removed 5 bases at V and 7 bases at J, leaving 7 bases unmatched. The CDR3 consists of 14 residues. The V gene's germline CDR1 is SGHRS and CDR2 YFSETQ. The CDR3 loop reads CASSFLRGDGELFF. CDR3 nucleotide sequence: TGCGCCAGCAGTTTTCTGCGGGGGGACGGGGAGCTGTTTTTT.

The CDR3, as DNA: TGTGCCAGCTCACGTCGGGACAGGGATCAGCCCCAGCATTTT. It codes for CASSRRDRDQPQHF. This chain links TRBV18 with TRBJ1-5, with 9 positions matching TRBD1. CDR3 length: 14 residues. J was trimmed by 5 bases and V by 4 bases; bases with no gene match: 3. The germline CDR1 and CDR2 sequences are KGHSH and LQKENI.

The CDR3 DNA is TGTGCCAGCAGCGATCTGGACAGGGCAAGCTACGAGCAGTACTTC. It encodes CASSDLDRASYEQYF. The chain links TRBV11-2 to TRBJ2-7; 8 positions agree with TRBD1. V trimming: 5 bases; J trimming: 3 bases; junction bases outside the gene matches: 9. CDR3 size: 15 residues. Per the germline V gene, CDR1 is SGHAT and CDR2 is FQNNGV. Full variable domain (rest looked up from reference TRBV11-2 and TRBJ2-7): EAGVAQSPRYKIIEKRQSVAFWCNPISGHATLYWYQQILGQGPKLLIQFQNNGVVDDSQLPKDRFSAERLKGVDSTLKIQPAKLEDSAVYLCASSDLDRASYEQYFGPGTRLTVT.

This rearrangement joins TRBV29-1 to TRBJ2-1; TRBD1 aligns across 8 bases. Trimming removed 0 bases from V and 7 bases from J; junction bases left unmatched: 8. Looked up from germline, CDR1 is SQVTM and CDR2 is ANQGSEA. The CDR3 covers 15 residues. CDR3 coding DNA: TGCAGCGTTGAAGATACGGGCCAGGGGGCGAATGAGCAGTTCTTC. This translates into CSVEDTGQGANEQFF.

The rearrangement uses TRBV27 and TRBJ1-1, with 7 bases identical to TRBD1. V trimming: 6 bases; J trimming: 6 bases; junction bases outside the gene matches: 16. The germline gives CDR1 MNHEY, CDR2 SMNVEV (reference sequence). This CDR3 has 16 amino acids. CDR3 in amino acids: CASSQDRAWVDSEAFF. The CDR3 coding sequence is TGTGCCAGCAGCCAAGACAGGGCGTGGGTGGATTCTGAAGCTTTCTTT.

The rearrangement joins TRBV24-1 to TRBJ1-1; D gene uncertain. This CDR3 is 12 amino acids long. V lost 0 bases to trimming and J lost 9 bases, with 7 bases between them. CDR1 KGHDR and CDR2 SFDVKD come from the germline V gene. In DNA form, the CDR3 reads TGTGCCACCAGTGATTTGGGACTGAAAGCTTTCTTT. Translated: CATSDLGLKAFF.

CDR3 loop: CASSQGGQGARNEQFF. CDR3 in DNA: TGTGCCAGCAGCCAGGGCGGACAGGGGGCAAGAAATGAGCAGTTCTTC. The chain combines TRBV3-1 (or the pseudogene TRBV3-2) with TRBJ2-1; 11 nucleotides match TRBD1. The CDR3 sequence is 16 residues long. Germline V gives CDR1 LGHDT, CDR2 YNNKEL (reference sequence). J lost 7 bases, V lost 3 bases, and 8 bases had no gene match.

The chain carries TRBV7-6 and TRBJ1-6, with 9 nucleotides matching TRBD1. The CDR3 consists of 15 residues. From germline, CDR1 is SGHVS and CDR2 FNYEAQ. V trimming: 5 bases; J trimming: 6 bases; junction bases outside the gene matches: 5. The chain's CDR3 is CASSAQGAVNSPLHF. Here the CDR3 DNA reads TGTGCCAGCAGCGCACAGGGGGCGGTTAATTCACCCCTCCACTTT.

The CDR3 nucleotides read TGTGCCACCAGCAGACCAGGACAGGGCCTCGGCGGGAGATTCACCTTC. Encoded protein: CATSRPGQGLGGRFTF. The rearrangement links TRBV15 to TRBJ1-2; 8 nucleotides align to TRBD1. The V and J ends lost 2 bases and 13 bases, in that order; junction bases with no gene match: 18. Germline-derived CDR1 and CDR2 are LNHNV and YYDKDF (reference sequence). This CDR3 contains 16 residues.

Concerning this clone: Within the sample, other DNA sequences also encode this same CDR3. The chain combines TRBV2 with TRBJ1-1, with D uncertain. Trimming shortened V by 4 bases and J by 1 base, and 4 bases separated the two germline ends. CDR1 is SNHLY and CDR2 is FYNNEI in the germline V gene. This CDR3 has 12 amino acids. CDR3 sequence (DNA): TGTGCCAGCAGTGCGGGGAACACTGAAGCTTTCTTT. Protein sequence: CASSAGNTEAFF.